This TCR beta chain came from a study of T cells after yellow fever vaccination. A process of 5'RACE template switching, which added a universal primer site and UMIs, was used to make TCR cDNA. One entry per CDR3 protein results from TCRdb running MiXCR on the 5' RACE reads. Of around 310,000 distinct CDR3 sequences listed, around 4.3% are singletons. The CDR3 consists of 18 residues. Germline V gene sequence: CDR1 SQVTM, CDR2 ANQGSEA. Trimming stripped 7 bases from V and 1 base from J, with 28 bases between. Study-level points and caveats: Highly abundant clonotypes carried over from the bulk population could end up in FACS-sorted repertoires as contaminants. At around 95% for CD4 and 70% to 90% for CD8, most primary-vaccination clones showed up again after the booster.

There are a few counts of this clonotype. Antigen: not known. The source was PBMCs, collected 15 days after the yellow fever booster vaccination. V and J are TRBV29-1 and TRBJ1-1; tentatively, D is TRBD1 (6 bases). The receptor was derived from a man younger than 35 who received the YFV17D yellow fever vaccine. CDR3 coding DNA: TGCAGCGGTCACACGTTCGGGGTTGTGGCAGGGGAGAACACTGAAGCTTTCTTT. Residues: CSGHTFGVVAGENTEAFF. Based on the CDR3 plus reference TRBV29-1 and TRBJ1-1, the full variable domain is SAVISQKPSRDICQRGTSLTIQCQVDSQVTMMFWYRQQPGQSLTLIATANQGSEATYESGFVIDKFPISRPNLTFSTLTVSNMSPEDSSIYLCSGHTFGVVAGENTEAFFGQGTRLTVV.